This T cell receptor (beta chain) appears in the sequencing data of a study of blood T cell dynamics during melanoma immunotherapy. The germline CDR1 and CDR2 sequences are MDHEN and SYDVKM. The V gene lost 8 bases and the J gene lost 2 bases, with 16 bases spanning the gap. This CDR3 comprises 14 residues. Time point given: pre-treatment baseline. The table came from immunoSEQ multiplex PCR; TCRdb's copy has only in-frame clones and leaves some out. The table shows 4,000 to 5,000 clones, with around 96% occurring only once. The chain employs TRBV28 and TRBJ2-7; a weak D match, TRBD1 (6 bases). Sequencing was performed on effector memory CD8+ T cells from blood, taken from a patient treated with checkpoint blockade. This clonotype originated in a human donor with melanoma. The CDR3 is CASLPGHQTYEQYF. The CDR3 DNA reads TGTGCCAGCCTCCCGGGACACCAAACCTACGAGCAGTACTTC.